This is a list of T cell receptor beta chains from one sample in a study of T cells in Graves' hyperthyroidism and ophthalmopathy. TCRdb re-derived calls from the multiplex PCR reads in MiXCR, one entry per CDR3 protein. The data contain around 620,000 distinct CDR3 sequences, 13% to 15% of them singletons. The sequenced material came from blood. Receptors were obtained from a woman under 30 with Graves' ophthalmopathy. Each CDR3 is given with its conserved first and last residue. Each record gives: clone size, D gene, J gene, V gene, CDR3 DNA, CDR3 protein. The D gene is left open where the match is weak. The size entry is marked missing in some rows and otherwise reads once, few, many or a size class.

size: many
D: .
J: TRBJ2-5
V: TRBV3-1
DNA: TGTGCCAGCAGCCAGAGGCCCGGGTCCCCCACGGAGACCCAGTACTTC
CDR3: CASSQRPGSPTETQYF

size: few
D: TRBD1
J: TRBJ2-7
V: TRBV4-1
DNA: TGCGCCAGCAGCCAAGATCGAGACAGGGAAATCTACGAGCAGTACTTC
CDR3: CASSQDRDREIYEQYF

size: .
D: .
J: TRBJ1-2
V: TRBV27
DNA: TGTGCCAGCAGTTTATACGAGGGACTGGGGTCTAATGGCTACACCTTC
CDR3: CASSLYEGLGSNGYTF

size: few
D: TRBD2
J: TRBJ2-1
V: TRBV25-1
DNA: TGTGCCTGGAGTGGGGATATCAGCGGGGGGGGTGGAGACAATGAGCAGTTCTTC
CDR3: CAWSGDISGGGGDNEQFF

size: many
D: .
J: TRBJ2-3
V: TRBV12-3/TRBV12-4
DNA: TGTGCCAGCAGTTATGAAATGGGCACAGATACGCAGTATTTT
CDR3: CASSYEMGTDTQYF

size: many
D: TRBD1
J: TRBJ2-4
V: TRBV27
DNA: TGTGCCAGCAGGCTGGGACAGGGAAACATTCAGTACTTC
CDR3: CASRLGQGNIQYF

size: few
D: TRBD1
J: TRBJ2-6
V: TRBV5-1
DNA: TGCGCCAGCAGCCTGACAGGGGCCCCTACGGGGGCCAACGTCCTGACTTTC
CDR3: CASSLTGAPTGANVLTF

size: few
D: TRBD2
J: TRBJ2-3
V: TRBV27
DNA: TGTGCCAGCAGTTACTCTCTGGGGGGGGTAACAGATACGCAGTATTTT
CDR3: CASSYSLGGVTDTQYF

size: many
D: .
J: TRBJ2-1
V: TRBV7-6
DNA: TGTGCCAGCAGCTTAGAATCGGGGGCCGGTGAGCAGTTCTTC
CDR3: CASSLESGAGEQFF

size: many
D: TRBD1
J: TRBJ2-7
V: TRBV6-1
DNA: TGTGCCAGCAGTGAAAGGGTCGGGACAGCTTCCTACGAGCAGTACTTC
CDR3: CASSERVGTASYEQYF

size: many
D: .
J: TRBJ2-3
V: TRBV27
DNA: TGTGCCAGCAGTACGGGGAACCCAAACGCAGATACGCAGTATTTT
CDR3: CASSTGNPNADTQYF

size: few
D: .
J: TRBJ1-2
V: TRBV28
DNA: TGTGCCAGCAGTAAGAAGATCCCTCCCCTTCAGGGAACCCTACCTCTTAACTATGGCTACACCTTC
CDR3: CASSKKIPPLQGTLPLNYGYTF

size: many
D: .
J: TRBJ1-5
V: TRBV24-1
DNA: TGTGCCACCAGTGCCCCGGGGGAGAGCAATCAGCCCCAGCATTTT
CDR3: CATSAPGESNQPQHF

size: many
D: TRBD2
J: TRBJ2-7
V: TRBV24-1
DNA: TGTGCCACGCCAAGGCCCCCCTCGCTATCCACGGGGGGACTACTCAGAGCCTCCTACGAGCAGTACTTC
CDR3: CATPRPPSLSTGGLLRASYEQYF

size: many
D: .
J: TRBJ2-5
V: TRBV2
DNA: TGTGCCAGCAGGGGCGGAAGGACGGAAGAGACCCAGTACTTC
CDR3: CASRGGRTEETQYF

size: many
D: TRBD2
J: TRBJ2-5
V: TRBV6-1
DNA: TGTGCCACCGGGACTAGCGGTAGGGAGACCCAGTACTTC
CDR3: CATGTSGRETQYF

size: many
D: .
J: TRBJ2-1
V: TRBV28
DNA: TGTGCCAGGATCACAGCCGATGAGCAGTTCTTC
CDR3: CARITADEQFF

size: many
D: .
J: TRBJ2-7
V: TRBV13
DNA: TGTGCCAGCAGCTTAGGGTCGTACCAGAACTCCTACGAGCAGTACTTC
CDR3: CASSLGSYQNSYEQYF

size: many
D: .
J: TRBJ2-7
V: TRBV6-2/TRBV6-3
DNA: TGTGCCAGCAGTCACGGGGGACAGTTTGTCGAGCAGTACTTC
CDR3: CASSHGGQFVEQYF

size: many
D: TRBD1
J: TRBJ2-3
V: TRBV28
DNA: TGTGCCAGCAGTCCATACAGGGGGCGCGAAGATACGCAGTATTTT
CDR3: CASSPYRGREDTQYF

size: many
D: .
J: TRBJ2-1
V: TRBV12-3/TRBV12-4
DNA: TGTGCCAGCAGTCCAGAACCGGGACAGCGACTAGTAGCGGGTTCCTACAATGAGCAGTTCTTC
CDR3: CASSPEPGQRLVAGSYNEQFF

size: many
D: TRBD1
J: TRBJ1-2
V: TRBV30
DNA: TGTGCCTGGAGTCCGGACAGGGTAAACTATGGCTACACCTTC
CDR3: CAWSPDRVNYGYTF

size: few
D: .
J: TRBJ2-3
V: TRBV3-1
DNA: TGTGCCAGCGGGACTCTGTCCCGGGACTTACGCACAGATACGCAGTATTTT
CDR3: CASGTLSRDLRTDTQYF

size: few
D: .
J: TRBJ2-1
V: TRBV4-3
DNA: TGCGCCAGCAGCCCCCTAAAGGCGGGGCAGTCGGTGGTAGATGAGCAGTTCTTC
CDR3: CASSPLKAGQSVVDEQFF

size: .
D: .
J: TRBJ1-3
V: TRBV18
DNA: TGTGCCAGCTCACCCCAGGGCAGCTCTGGAAACACCATATATTTT
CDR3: CASSPQGSSGNTIYF

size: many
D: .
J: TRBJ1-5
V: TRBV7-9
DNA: TGTGCCAGCAGCCAGACAGGCGGGCATCAGCCCCAGCATTTT
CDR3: CASSQTGGHQPQHF

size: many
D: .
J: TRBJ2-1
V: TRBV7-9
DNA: TGTGCCAGCAGCTTAGGGGGACACCTTACCTACTACAATGAGCAGTTCTTC
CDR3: CASSLGGHLTYYNEQFF

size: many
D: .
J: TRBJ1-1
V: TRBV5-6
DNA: TGTGCCAGCAGCGGGAGGCTAGGGCTTGAAGCTTTCTTT
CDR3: CASSGRLGLEAFF

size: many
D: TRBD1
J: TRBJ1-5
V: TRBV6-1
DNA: TGTGCCAGCAGGGCAGGGACAGGGGGAGCGGATCAGCCCCAGCATTTT
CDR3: CASRAGTGGADQPQHF

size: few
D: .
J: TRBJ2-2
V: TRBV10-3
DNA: TGTGCCATCAGTGAAGGGGAAGGGGAACTGTTTTTT
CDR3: CAISEGEGELFF

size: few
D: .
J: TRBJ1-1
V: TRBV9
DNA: TGTGCCAGCAGCGATGGGACTGAAGCTTTCTTT
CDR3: CASSDGTEAFF

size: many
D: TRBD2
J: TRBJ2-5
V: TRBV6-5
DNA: TGTGCCAGCAGTTGGGCCGGGACTAGCGGGTTACAAGAGACCCAGTACTTC
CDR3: CASSWAGTSGLQETQYF

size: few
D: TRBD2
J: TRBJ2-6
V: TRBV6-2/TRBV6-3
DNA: TGTGCCAGCAGTTACTCGAAGGACCCTAGCGGGAGCTTCTACTCTGGGGCCAACGTCCTGACTTTC
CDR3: CASSYSKDPSGSFYSGANVLTF

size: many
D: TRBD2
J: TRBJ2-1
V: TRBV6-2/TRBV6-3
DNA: TGTGCCAGCAGTTACTTCGACCTAGCGGGAGGGCCAGATGAGCAGTTCTTC
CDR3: CASSYFDLAGGPDEQFF

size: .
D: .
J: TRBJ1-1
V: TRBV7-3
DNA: TGTGCCAGCGGTTCATATGGGTCCACTGAAGCTTTCTTT
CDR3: CASGSYGSTEAFF

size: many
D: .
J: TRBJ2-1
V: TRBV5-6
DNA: TGTGCCAGCAGCACAGGACCAGAGCAGTTCTTC
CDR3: CASSTGPEQFF

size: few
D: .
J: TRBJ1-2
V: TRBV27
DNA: TGTGCCAGCACCCAAGGCCAGGGCAACTATGGCCACACCTTC
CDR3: CASTQGQGNYGHTF

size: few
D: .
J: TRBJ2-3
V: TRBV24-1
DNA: TGTGCCACCAGTCCGTCGGAGGTTCGCACAGATACGCAGTATTTT
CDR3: CATSPSEVRTDTQYF

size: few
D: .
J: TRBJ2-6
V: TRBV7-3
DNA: TGTGCCAGCAGTTTCCAGGGAACCGGGGCCAACGTCCTGACTTTC
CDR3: CASSFQGTGANVLTF

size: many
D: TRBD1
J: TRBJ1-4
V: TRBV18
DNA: TGTGCCAGCTCACCCGGGACAGATAGTAATGAAAAACTGTTTTTT
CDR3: CASSPGTDSNEKLFF

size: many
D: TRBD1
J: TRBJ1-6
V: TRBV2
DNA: TGTGCCAGCCCTGGGACAGGGAGGGATTCACCCCTCCACTTT
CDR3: CASPGTGRDSPLHF

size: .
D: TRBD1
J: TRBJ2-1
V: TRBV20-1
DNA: TGCAGTGCTCAAGACCGGGACAGGGACTCCTACGAGCAGTTCTTC
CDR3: CSAQDRDRDSYEQFF

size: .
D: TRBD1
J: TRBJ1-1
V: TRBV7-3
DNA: TGTGCCAGCAGCTCCGCGACAGGGACGGACACTGAAGCTTTCTTT
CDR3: CASSSATGTDTEAFF

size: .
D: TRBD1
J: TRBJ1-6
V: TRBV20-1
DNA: TGCAGTGCCATACAGGGGACCTCTAATTCACCCCTCCACTTT
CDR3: CSAIQGTSNSPLHF

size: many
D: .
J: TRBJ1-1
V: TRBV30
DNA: TGTGCCTGGAGTGCAGCACGTACCTCACTGGGGAAGACTGAAGCTTTCTTT
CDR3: CAWSAARTSLGKTEAFF

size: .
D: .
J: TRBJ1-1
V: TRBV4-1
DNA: TGCGCCAGCAGCCCCGAAAACACTGAAGCTTTCTTT
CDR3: CASSPENTEAFF

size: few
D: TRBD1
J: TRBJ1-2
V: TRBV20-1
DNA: TGCAGTGCTCACTCACGACAGGGGGCGGGTGGCTACACCTTC
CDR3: CSAHSRQGAGGYTF

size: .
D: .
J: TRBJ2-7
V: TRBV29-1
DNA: TGCAGCGTTGGGAGCCAGGGCCCCTACGAGCAGTACTTC
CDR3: CSVGSQGPYEQYF

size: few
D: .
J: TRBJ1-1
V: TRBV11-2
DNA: TGTGCCAGCAGCTTAGAGGTGCAGGGGCGATATGAAGCTTTCTTT
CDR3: CASSLEVQGRYEAFF

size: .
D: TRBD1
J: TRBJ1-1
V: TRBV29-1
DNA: TGCAGCGTAGAAGGACAGGGGCCTGGAGCTTTCTTT
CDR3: CSVEGQGPGAFF

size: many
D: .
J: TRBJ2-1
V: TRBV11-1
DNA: TGTGCCAGCAGCGAGAGAATAGTGGGGCCTGAGCAGTTCTTC
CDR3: CASSERIVGPEQFF

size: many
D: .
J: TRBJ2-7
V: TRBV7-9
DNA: TGTGCCAGCAAACCTAACCCCCGGAGTCACGAGCAGTACTTC
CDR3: CASKPNPRSHEQYF

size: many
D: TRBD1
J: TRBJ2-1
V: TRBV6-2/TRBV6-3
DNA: TGTGCCAGCAGTTACTGGGGACAGGGTCCTCACAATGAGCAGTTCTTC
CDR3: CASSYWGQGPHNEQFF

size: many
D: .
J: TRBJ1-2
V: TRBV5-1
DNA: TGCGCCAGCAGCTTATCATCCGGGGGCCATAACTATGGCTACACCTTC
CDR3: CASSLSSGGHNYGYTF

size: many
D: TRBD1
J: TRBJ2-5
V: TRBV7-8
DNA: TGTGCCAGCAGCCCGGGGACAGGGGCCGGGGAGACCCAGTACTTC
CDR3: CASSPGTGAGETQYF

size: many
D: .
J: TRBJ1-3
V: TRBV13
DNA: TGTGCCAGCAGCTTAGGGGGGGGAGACTACTCTGGAAACACCATATATTTT
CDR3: CASSLGGGDYSGNTIYF

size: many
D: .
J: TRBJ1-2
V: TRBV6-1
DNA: TGTGCCAGCAGTGAGGACCCGGGAGGCTATGGCTACACCTTC
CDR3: CASSEDPGGYGYTF

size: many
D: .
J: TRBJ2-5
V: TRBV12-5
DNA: TGTGCTAGTGGTTTGGCGGACAGATCCTCCTGGGAGACCCAGTACTTC
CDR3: CASGLADRSSWETQYF

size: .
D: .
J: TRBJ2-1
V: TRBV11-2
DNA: TGTGCCAGCAGCTCGAGGGTCGGACCCCGGTACAATGAGCAGTTCTTC
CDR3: CASSSRVGPRYNEQFF

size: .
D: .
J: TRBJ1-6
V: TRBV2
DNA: TGTGCCAGCAGTCGGGATTTCGAGTCACCCCTCCACTTT
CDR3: CASSRDFESPLHF